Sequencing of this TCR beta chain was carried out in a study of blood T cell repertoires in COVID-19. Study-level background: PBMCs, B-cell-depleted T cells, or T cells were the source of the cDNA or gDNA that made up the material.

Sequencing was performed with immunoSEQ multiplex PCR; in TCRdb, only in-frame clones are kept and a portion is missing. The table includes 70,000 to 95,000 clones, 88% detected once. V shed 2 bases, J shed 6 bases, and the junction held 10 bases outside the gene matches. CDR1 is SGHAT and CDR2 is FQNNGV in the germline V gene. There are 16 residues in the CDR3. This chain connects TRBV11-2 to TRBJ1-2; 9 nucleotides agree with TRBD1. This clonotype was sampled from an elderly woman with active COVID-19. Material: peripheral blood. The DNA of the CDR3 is TGTGCCAGCAGCTTACTACAGGGGGCGCGGGGAGATGGCTACACCTTC. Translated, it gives CASSLLQGARGDGYTF.